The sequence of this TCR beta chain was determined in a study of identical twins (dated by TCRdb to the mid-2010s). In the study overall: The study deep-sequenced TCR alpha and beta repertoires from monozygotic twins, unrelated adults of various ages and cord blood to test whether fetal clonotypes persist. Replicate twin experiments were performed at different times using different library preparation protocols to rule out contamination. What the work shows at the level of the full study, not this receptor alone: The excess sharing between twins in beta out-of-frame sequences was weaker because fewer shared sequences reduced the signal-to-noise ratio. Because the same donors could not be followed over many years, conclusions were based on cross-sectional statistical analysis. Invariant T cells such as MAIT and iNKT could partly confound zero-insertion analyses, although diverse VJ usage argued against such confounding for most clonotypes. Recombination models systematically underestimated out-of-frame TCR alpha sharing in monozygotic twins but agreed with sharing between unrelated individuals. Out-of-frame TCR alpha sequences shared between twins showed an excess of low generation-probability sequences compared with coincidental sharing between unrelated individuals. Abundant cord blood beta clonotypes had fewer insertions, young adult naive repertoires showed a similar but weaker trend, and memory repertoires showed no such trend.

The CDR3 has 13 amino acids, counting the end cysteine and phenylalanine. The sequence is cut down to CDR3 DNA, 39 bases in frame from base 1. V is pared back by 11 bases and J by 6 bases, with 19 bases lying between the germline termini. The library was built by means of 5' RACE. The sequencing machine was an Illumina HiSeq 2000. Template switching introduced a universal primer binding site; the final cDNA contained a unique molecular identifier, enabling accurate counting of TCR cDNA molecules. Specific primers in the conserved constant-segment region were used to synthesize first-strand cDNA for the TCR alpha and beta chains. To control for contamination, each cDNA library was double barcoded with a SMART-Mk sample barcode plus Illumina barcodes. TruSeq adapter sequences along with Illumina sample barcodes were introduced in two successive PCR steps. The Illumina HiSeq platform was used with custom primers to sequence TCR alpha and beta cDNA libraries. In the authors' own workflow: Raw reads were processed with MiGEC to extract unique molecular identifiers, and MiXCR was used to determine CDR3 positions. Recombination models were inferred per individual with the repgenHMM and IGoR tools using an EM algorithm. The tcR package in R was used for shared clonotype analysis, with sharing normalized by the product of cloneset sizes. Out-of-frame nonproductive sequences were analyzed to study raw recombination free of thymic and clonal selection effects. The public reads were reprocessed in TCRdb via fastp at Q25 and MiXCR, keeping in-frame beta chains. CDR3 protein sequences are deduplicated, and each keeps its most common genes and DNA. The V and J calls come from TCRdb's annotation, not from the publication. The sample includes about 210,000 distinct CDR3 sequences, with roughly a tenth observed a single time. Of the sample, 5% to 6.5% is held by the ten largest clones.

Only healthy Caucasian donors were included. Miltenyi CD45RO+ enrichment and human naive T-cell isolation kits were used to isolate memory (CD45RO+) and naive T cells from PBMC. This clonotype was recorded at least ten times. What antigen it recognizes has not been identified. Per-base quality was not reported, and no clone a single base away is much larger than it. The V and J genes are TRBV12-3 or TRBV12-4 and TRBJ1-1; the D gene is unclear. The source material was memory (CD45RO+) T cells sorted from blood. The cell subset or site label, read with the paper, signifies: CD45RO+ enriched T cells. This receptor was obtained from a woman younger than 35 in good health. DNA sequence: TGTGCCGCCAGCGTCTCTAACGGAGCTGAAGCTTTCTTT. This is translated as CAASVSNGAEAFF.